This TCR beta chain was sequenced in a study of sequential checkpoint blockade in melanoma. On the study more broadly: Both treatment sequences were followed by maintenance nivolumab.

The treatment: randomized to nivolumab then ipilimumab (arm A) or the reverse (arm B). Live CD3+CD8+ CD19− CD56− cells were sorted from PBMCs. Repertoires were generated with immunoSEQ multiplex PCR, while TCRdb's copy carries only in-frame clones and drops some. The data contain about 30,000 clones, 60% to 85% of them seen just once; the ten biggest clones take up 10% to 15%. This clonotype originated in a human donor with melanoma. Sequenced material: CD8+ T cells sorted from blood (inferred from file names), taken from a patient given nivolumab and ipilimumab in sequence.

The CDR3 sequence is CASSLASSTTFYNEQFF. CDR3 DNA sequence: TGTGCCAGCAGCTTGGCCTCTAGCACCACCTTCTACAATGAGCAGTTCTTC. The gene calls are TRBV5-6 and TRBJ2-1; the D gene is possibly TRBD2 (5 bases). CDR3 size: 17 residues. V gave up 0 bases and J gave up 3 bases, with 16 bases separating them. Germline V gives CDR1 SGHDT, CDR2 YYEEEE.